The 6 T cell receptor beta chains given below trace back to one sample, sequenced in a study of post-analysis software for immune sequencing data. Whole-study results and caveats: TRBV segments more frequent in patients than in controls numbered five and included TRBV5-6, TRBV5-1 and TRBV20-1.

Unique molecular identifiers had been added to the TCR beta cDNA libraries. TCRdb reanalysed the PCR reads using MiXCR and keeps one entry per CDR3 protein. The table lists approximately 400,000 distinct CDR3 sequences, roughly 30% of them singletons. Their antigen targets remain unknown. What was sequenced was blood. These receptor sequences come from a girl aged 5-17 years with multiple sclerosis.

A few counts support this clonotype. The V call is TRBV7-2, the J call TRBJ2-2, with D unresolved. This CDR3 spans 15 amino acids. V was clipped by 5 bases and J by 5 bases, with 15 bases between them. CDR1 SGHTA and CDR2 FQGNSA come from the germline V gene. The CDR3 DNA reads TGTGCCAGCAGCCGCGGAACTACCTCAACCGGGGAGCTGTTTTTT. It encodes CASSRGTTSTGELFF.

This clonotype showed up just a few times. J is TRBJ1-2 and V is TRBV7-2, with D possibly TRBD1 on 6 matching bases. CDR1 SGHTA and CDR2 FQGNSA come from the germline V gene. CDR3 size: 14 residues. V lost 1 base, J lost 8 bases, and 14 bases lay in between. Written as DNA, the CDR3 is TGTGCCAGCAGCTTAGGGGCAGGGGTGCGAGGCTACACCTTC. This sequence encodes CASSLGAGVRGYTF.

This clonotype was seen only a few times. The V gene is TRBV7-3, the J gene TRBJ2-1; D possibly corresponds to TRBD2 (6 bases). The germline gives CDR1 SGHTA, CDR2 FQGTGA. This CDR3 has 16 residues. With 3 bases removed from V and 5 bases from J, the gap between germline ends came to 17 bases. CDR3 loop: CASSLVLSGTDNEQFF. Here the CDR3 DNA reads TGTGCCAGCAGCTTGGTTTTATCCGGGACTGACAATGAGCAGTTCTTC.

This clonotype appeared a few times. J is TRBJ2-5 and V is TRBV5-5; 12 bases match TRBD1. The DNA end lines up better with TRBJ2-7; the J call may be wrong. The CDR3 runs to 15 residues. Looked up from germline, CDR1 is SGHKS and CDR2 is YYEKEE (reference sequence). The CDR3 is CASSFRDRGPNEQYF. DNA for the CDR3: TGTGCCAGCAGCTTCCGGGACAGGGGGCCGAACGAGCAGTACTTC.

This clonotype came up a few times. The chain employs TRBV12-3 or TRBV12-4 and TRBJ1-6, with D uncertain. Trimming removed 5 bases from V and 3 bases from J, with 8 bases in between. This CDR3 is built from 14 residues. This CDR3 reads CASSRAGYNSPLHF. The DNA for the CDR3 is TGTGCCAGCAGTCGGGCGGGCTATAATTCACCCCTCCACTTT.

This clonotype was counted many times. J is TRBJ1-5 and V is TRBV12-3 or TRBV12-4; no definite D call. The CDR3 runs 13 residues. The V and J ends lost 6 bases and 2 bases respectively, with 8 bases between them. CDR3 sequence reads: CASSLAGNQPQHF. CDR3 DNA: TGTGCCAGCAGCTTGGCGGGCAATCAGCCCCAGCATTTT.